This passage covers 28 T cell receptor beta chains from one sample sequenced in a study of Ad26.COV2.S vaccination and SARS-CoV-2 variants (dated by TCRdb to the early 2020s). To prepare the library, the immunoSEQ multiplex PCR assay was applied. TCRdb holds this immuneACCESS table with in-frame rearrangements only. Some clones are missing; in checked studies, unresolved V genes explain under half, and the rest has no known cause. This sample has roughly 270,000 clones in its table, and approximately 87% of those were observed once. The ten largest clones represent over 2.5% of the sample. The sample's treatment or condition label, decoded: around 19 received Ad26.COV2.S at low or high dose, single or two shots; several received placebo; per-sample allocation not given. Repertoires of vaccine and placebo recipients were sequenced from samples collected on day 63 after the first injection. The sample in question was peripheral blood, obtained in a trial of Ad26.COV2.S vaccine versus placebo. Receptors originate from a person aged 18-65 years who received the Ad26.COV2.S COVID-19 vaccine or a placebo.

This chain connects TRBV4-1 to TRBJ2-1; TRBD1 matches 7 bases. This CDR3 spans 14 amino acids. The germline gives CDR1 MGHRA, CDR2 YSYEKL. After removal of 2 bases from V and 7 bases from J, the junction contained 5 bases not matched to a gene. The CDR3 spells CASSQPTGVNEQFF. The CDR3 DNA is TGCGCCAGCAGCCAACCTACAGGGGTTAATGAGCAGTTCTTC.

The CDR3 reads CASSSGQGANTEAFF. CDR3 DNA: TGCGCCAGCAGCTCTGGACAGGGGGCTAACACTGAAGCTTTCTTT. The chain employs TRBV5-1 and TRBJ1-1; TRBD1 matches 11 bases. The CDR3 is made up of 15 amino acids. CDR1 and CDR2 from the germline V gene are SGHRS and YFSETQ. The V segment lost 3 bases and the J segment 2 bases; nucleotides outside the gene matches: 3.

The chain couples TRBV7-6 to TRBJ1-2, with TRBD1 matching over 8 bases. The CDR3 spans 16 residues. V was clipped by 2 bases and J by 6 bases; unmatched bases: 11. The germline V gene encodes CDR1 SGHVS and CDR2 FNYEAQ. DNA for the CDR3: TGTGCCAGCAGCTTAAGGGGGGACGACAGGGGAGATGGCTACACCTTC. Its protein is CASSLRGDDRGDGYTF.

The chain joins TRBV10-1 to TRBJ2-3; D remains unclear. Trimming stripped 0 bases from V and 6 bases from J, with 13 bases between. Germline CDR1 reads WNHNN; CDR2 reads SYGVQD (reference sequence). The CDR3 length is 15 residues. As DNA, the CDR3 is TGCGCCAGCAGTGAGTCTTCGATCGGCGTCGATACGCAGTATTTT. This sequence encodes CASSESSIGVDTQYF.

The chain uses TRBV5-1 and TRBJ1-4; perhaps TRBD1 as D (5 bases). Deletions cut 6 bases from V and 8 bases from J, with 17 bases between. CDR1 is SGHRS, CDR2 YFSETQ, per germline. The CDR3 runs 14 residues. The CDR3 bases are TGCGCCAGCACCTACACCCCAGGGCGCGAAAAACTGTTTTTT. It yields the protein CASTYTPGREKLFF. Using reference TRBV5-1 and TRBJ1-4 for the parts outside the CDR3, the full variable domain is KAGVTQTPRYLIKTRGQQVTLSCSPISGHRSVSWYQQTPGQGLQFLFEYFSETQRNKGNFPGRFSGRQFSNSRSEMNVSTLELGDSALYLCASTYTPGREKLFFGSGTQLSVL.

This chain links TRBV27 with TRBJ2-2; TRBD1 matches 7 bases. Unmatched junction bases numbered 14, after V lost 3 bases and J lost 7 bases. In germline, CDR1 is MNHEY, CDR2 SMNVEV (reference sequence). The CDR3 totals 17 residues. The CDR3 protein is CASSLIALRQGYGELFF. Written as DNA, the CDR3 is TGTGCCAGCAGTTTGATCGCGTTGAGACAGGGCTACGGGGAGCTGTTTTTT.

This clone occurred once. V usage is TRBV5-4 and J usage is TRBJ1-1; possibly TRBD1 for D (5 bases). This CDR3 contains 15 residues. The germline V and J ends were trimmed by 5 bases and 0 bases, with 14 bases remaining between them. Germline-derived CDR1 and CDR2 are SGHNT and YYREEE (reference sequence). The CDR3 sequence: CASSQKGELNTEAFF. DNA for the CDR3: TGTGCCAGCAGTCAGAAAGGGGAATTGAACACTGAAGCTTTCTTT. Full variable domain (outside the CDR3, taken from reference TRBV5-4 and TRBJ1-1): ETGVTQSPTHLIKTRGQQVTLRCSSQSGHNTVSWYQQALGQGPQFIFQYYREEENGRGNFPPRFSGLQFPNYSSELNVNALELDDSALYLCASSQKGELNTEAFFGQGTRLTVV.

The genes are TRBV5-1 and TRBJ1-2; no reliable D call. The CDR3 loop spans 17 amino acids. From germline, CDR1 is SGHRS and CDR2 YFSETQ. The V end was cut by 1 base, the J end by 5 bases, with 21 bases between. CDR3 protein: CASSLSVGSSLTYGYTF. CDR3 nucleotide sequence: TGCGCCAGCAGCTTGTCGGTAGGCAGTTCCCTGACTTATGGCTACACCTTC.

The J gene is TRBJ2-3, the V gene TRBV11-2; 8 bases line up with TRBD2. CDR1 and CDR2 (germline): SGHAT, FQNNGV. V lost 8 bases, J lost 6 bases, and 10 bases stayed unmatched. The length of the CDR3 is 14 residues. CDR3 nucleotide sequence: TGTGCCAGCGTCCTCCGGGGGGGGTGGGATACGCAGTATTTT. This sequence encodes CASVLRGGWDTQYF.

The chain recombines TRBV7-8 with TRBJ2-6; D is unclear. Trimming pared 1 base from V and 4 bases from J, leaving 8 bases between. The CDR3 extends over 15 amino acids. Germline loops: CDR1 SGHVS, CDR2 FQNEAQ. CDR3 in DNA: TGTGCCAGCAGCTTAGTATATCCGGGGGCCAACGTCCTGACTTTC. Encoded protein: CASSLVYPGANVLTF. Full variable domain (outside the CDR3, taken from reference TRBV7-8 and TRBJ2-6): GAGVSQSPRYKVAKRGQDVALRCDPISGHVSLFWYQQALGQGPEFLTYFQNEAQLDKSGLPSDRFFAERPEGSVSTLKIQRTQQEDSAVYLCASSLVYPGANVLTFGAGSRLTVL.

V and J are TRBV7-2 and TRBJ2-2; TRBD1 matches 9 bases. CDR3 length equals 17 residues. The V and J ends lost 5 bases and 6 bases, in that order; junction bases with no gene match: 13. Germline assignment: CDR1 SGHTA and CDR2 FQGNSA. The CDR3 nucleotides read TGTGCCAGCAGCGCGCCTCTGACAGGGGGTTTCTCCGGGGAGCTGTTTTTT. Its translation: CASSAPLTGGFSGELFF. The variable domain in full, completed from reference TRBV7-2 and TRBJ2-2, reads GAGVSQSPSNKVTEKGKDVELRCDPISGHTALYWYRQSLGQGLEFLIYFQGNSAPDKSGLPSDRFSAERTGGSVSTLTIQRTQQEDSAVYLCASSAPLTGGFSGELFFGEGSRLTVL.

CDR3 amino acids: CASTDPGGYTGELFF. In DNA form, the CDR3 reads TGTGCCAGCACCGATCCGGGGGGATACACCGGGGAGCTGTTTTTT. V gene TRBV2 combines with J gene TRBJ2-2; TRBD2 agrees at 7 bases. Trimming removed 7 bases from V and 3 bases from J; junction bases left unmatched: 8. CDR3 length: 15 amino acids. From germline, CDR1 is SNHLY and CDR2 FYNNEI.

The chain links TRBV28 to TRBJ2-7; TRBD1 is a possible D gene (6 bases). Trimming removed 3 bases at V and 0 bases at J, with 9 bases between. Germline V gene data show CDR1 as MDHEN and CDR2 as SYDVKM. The CDR3 runs 14 residues. In DNA form, the CDR3 reads TGTGCCAGCAGTTTGACAGGTAGCTCCTACGAGCAGTACTTC. Translation: CASSLTGSSYEQYF. Based on the CDR3 plus reference TRBV28 and TRBJ2-7, the full variable domain is DVKVTQSSRYLVKRTGEKVFLECVQDMDHENMFWYRQDPGLGLRLIYFSYDVKMKEKGDIPEGYSVSREKKERFSLILESASTNQTSMYLCASSLTGSSYEQYFGPGTRLTVT.

J is TRBJ2-4 and V is TRBV7-9; possibly TRBD2 for D (6 bases). CDR1 and CDR2 from the germline V gene are SEHNR and FQNEAQ (reference sequence). The V end lost 5 bases, the J end lost 5 bases, and 19 bases lay between the germline ends. The CDR3 is 16 amino acids. The CDR3 sequence is CASSPLSGGYQNIQYF. The CDR3 DNA reads as TGTGCCAGCAGCCCGCTCTCTGGGGGGTACCAAAACATTCAGTACTTC.

The chain employs TRBV6-5 and TRBJ2-7; D remains unclear. Germline V lookup: CDR1 MNHEY, CDR2 SVGAGI. The CDR3 contains 12 residues. V was trimmed by 4 bases and J by 4 bases, leaving 8 bases between them. The CDR3 spells CASSSSIYEQYF. DNA for the CDR3: TGTGCCAGCAGTTCGAGCATATACGAGCAGTACTTC.

This sequence joins TRBV7-2 and TRBJ2-2; D possibly corresponds to TRBD2 (5 bases). V dropped 5 bases and J dropped 6 bases, with 16 bases sitting between them. Germline V gene data show CDR1 as SGHTA and CDR2 as FQGNSA. The CDR3 has 15 residues. The CDR3 DNA reads TGTGCCAGCAGCGCCGGACTCCACCAATCCGGGGAGCTGTTTTTT. This codes for CASSAGLHQSGELFF.

The chain employs TRBV7-9 and TRBJ2-3; 10 bases map to TRBD2. Trimming took 1 base from V and 1 from J; bases not matched to a gene: 5. The CDR3 consists of 17 residues. The germline V gene encodes CDR1 SEHNR and CDR2 FQNEAQ (reference sequence). CDR3 residues: CASSLGTGTSGTDTQYF. Written as DNA, the CDR3 is TGTGCCAGCAGCTTAGGGACCGGGACTAGCGGCACAGATACGCAGTATTTT.

This chain's CDR3 is CARKDRVTYEQYF. The CDR3 coding sequence is TGTGCCAGAAAGGACAGGGTCACCTACGAGCAGTACTTC. The chain is built from TRBV19 and TRBJ2-7, with 8 positions matching TRBD1. This CDR3 is built from 13 residues. V lost 9 bases to trimming and J lost 2 bases; unmatched junction nucleotides: 6. From germline, CDR1 is LNHDA and CDR2 SQIVND (reference sequence).

This sequence joins TRBV3-1 (or the pseudogene TRBV3-2) and TRBJ1-5; 9 bases are shared with TRBD1. This CDR3 is built from 18 residues. V trimming: 0 bases; J trimming: 1 base; junction bases outside the gene matches: 7. CDR1 is LGHDT, CDR2 YNNKEL, per germline (reference sequence). The CDR3 DNA is TGTGCCAGCAGCCAAGAAGTACAGGGGGCTTGGAGCAATCAGCCCCAGCATTTT. Its translation is CASSQEVQGAWSNQPQHF.

This clone was recorded only once. The J gene is TRBJ2-1, the V gene TRBV18; D may be TRBD1 (6 bases). Germline loops: CDR1 KGHSH, CDR2 LQKENI. This CDR3 contains 15 residues. V gave up 3 bases and J gave up 4 bases, with 13 bases separating them. CDR3 residues: CASSPGQRNYNEQFF. DNA for the CDR3: TGTGCCAGCTCACCTGGACAGCGAAATTACAATGAGCAGTTCTTC.

This clone has just one count. V gene TRBV28 combines with J gene TRBJ2-1; 9 nucleotides match TRBD2. Germline V gene lookup returns CDR1 MDHEN and CDR2 SYDVKM. Losses at the gene ends were 4 bases for V and 7 bases for J; bases not matched to a gene: 2. This CDR3 comprises 13 residues. CDR3 DNA sequence: TGTGCCAGCAGTTGGCGGGGGGGTAATGAGCAGTTCTTC. Its protein is CASSWRGGNEQFF.

This chain uses TRBV27 with TRBJ2-1; 8 bases match TRBD1. V trimming: 7 bases; J trimming: 6 bases; junction bases outside the gene matches: 8. Germline-derived CDR1 and CDR2 are MNHEY and SMNVEV (reference sequence). This CDR3 comprises 14 residues. The CDR3 sequence is CASTFTTGGNEQFF. DNA for the CDR3: TGTGCCAGCACCTTTACTACAGGGGGCAATGAGCAGTTCTTC.

V usage is TRBV7-2 and J usage is TRBJ1-3; unclear D gene. This CDR3 comprises 15 residues. CDR1 SGHTA and CDR2 FQGNSA come from the germline V gene. V lost 5 bases, J lost 2 bases, and 13 bases lay in between. The CDR3 nucleotides are TGTGCCAGCAGCCGTCGGACCTCGGCTGGAAACACCATATATTTT. This codes for CASSRRTSAGNTIYF. Complete variable domain (other parts from reference TRBV7-2 and TRBJ1-3): GAGVSQSPSNKVTEKGKDVELRCDPISGHTALYWYRQSLGQGLEFLIYFQGNSAPDKSGLPSDRFSAERTGGSVSTLTIQRTQQEDSAVYLCASSRRTSAGNTIYFGEGSWLTVV.

This chain connects TRBV5-6 to TRBJ2-7; D not resolved. Trimming took 0 bases from V and 0 from J, leaving 7 bases between them. CDR1 is SGHDT and CDR2 is YYEEEE in the germline V gene. The CDR3 is 14 amino acids. The CDR3, as DNA: TGTGCCAGCAGCTTGGGACGGCGCTCCTACGAGCAGTACTTC. It encodes CASSLGRRSYEQYF.

With regard to this clone: The same CDR3 is also encoded by other DNA sequences in this sample. V gene TRBV9 combines with J gene TRBJ1-1; D gene ambiguous. V was clipped by 0 bases and J by 0 bases, with 3 bases between them. The CDR3 is 13 residues long. Germline values: CDR1 SGDLS, CDR2 YYNGEE. CDR3 region: CASSVAMNTEAFF. Written as DNA, the CDR3 is TGTGCCAGCAGCGTAGCCATGAACACTGAAGCTTTCTTT.

This sequence joins TRBV5-1 and TRBJ2-5; no clear D. V gave up 4 bases and J gave up 5 bases, with 15 bases separating them. Germline loops: CDR1 SGHRS, CDR2 YFSETQ. The CDR3 loop spans 14 amino acids. The CDR3, as DNA: TGCGCCAGCAGCGACCCGACTCAGCGCGAGACCCAGTACTTC. Translating gives CASSDPTQRETQYF. Looking up the rest from reference TRBV5-1 and TRBJ2-5 gives the full variable domain: KAGVTQTPRYLIKTRGQQVTLSCSPISGHRSVSWYQQTPGQGLQFLFEYFSETQRNKGNFPGRFSGRQFSNSRSEMNVSTLELGDSALYLCASSDPTQRETQYFGPGTRLLVL.

The chain links TRBV5-5 to TRBJ1-1; no firm D call. This CDR3 region has 18 residues. Germline CDR1 SGHKS, CDR2 YYEKEE (reference sequence). The V and J ends lost 4 bases and 1 base respectively, with 23 bases between them. CDR3 sequence reads: CASSPARGGGVRNTEAFF. As DNA, the CDR3 is TGTGCCAGCAGCCCGGCCCGGGGTGGCGGGGTGCGGAACACTGAAGCTTTCTTT.

The chain employs TRBV29-1 and TRBJ1-2, with unresolved D. The CDR3 totals 12 residues. The V gene lost 6 bases and the J gene lost 4 bases, with 12 bases spanning the gap. The germline gives CDR1 SQVTM, CDR2 ANQGSEA. The CDR3 sequence is CSVAGRSYGYTF. CDR3 in DNA: TGCAGCGTCGCGGGCAGGTCCTATGGCTACACCTTC.